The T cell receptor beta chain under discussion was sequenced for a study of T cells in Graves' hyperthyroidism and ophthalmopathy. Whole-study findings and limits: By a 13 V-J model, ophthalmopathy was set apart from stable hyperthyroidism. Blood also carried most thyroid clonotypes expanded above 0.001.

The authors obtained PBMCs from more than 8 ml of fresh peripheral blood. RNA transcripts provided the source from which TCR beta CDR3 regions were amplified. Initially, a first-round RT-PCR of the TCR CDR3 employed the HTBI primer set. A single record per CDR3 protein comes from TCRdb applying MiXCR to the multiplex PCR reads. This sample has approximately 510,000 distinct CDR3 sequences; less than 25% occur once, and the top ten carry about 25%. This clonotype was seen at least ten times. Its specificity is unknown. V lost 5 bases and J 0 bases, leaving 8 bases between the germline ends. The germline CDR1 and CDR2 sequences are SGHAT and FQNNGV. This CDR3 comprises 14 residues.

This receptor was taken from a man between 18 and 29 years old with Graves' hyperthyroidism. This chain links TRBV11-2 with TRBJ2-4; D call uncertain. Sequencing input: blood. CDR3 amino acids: CASSVGLAKNIQYF. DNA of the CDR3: TGTGCCAGCAGCGTCGGGCTAGCCAAAAACATTCAGTACTTC.